The present T cell receptor (beta chain) was sequenced within a study of long-term antiretroviral therapy in people with HIV. Study-level information: The 2015 immediate-ART recommendation was preceded by the earliest samples by about a decade.

Prior to DNA extraction, the samples held about 1-10 million cryopreserved PBMC. This CDR3 spans 12 amino acids. V lost 2 bases, J lost 3 bases, and 4 bases lay in between. CDR1 and CDR2 from the germline V gene are SGHRS and YFSETQ. Version v3.0 of the immunoSEQ assay was performed at survey level. Assay used: immunoSEQ multiplex PCR; TCRdb lists only in-frame clones, some missing. The sample holds fewer than 25,000 clones, 65% to 85% seen once. Here the sequenced sample was unsorted PBMCs, taken 1.5 years after starting antiretroviral therapy. The receptor was derived from a man in his thirties or forties with HIV. The chain has TRBV5-1 and TRBJ2-3; D gene ambiguous. This CDR3 reads CASSLDTDTQYF. In nucleotides, the CDR3 is TGCGCCAGCAGCTTAGATACAGATACGCAGTATTTT.